The 29 T cell receptor beta chains given below trace back to one sample, sequenced in a study of cytomegalovirus exposure and HLA in healthy donors. With 60 Vbeta and 13 Jbeta primers, the PCR was carried out. The repertoire was sequenced with immunoSEQ multiplex PCR; TCRdb's copy has only in-frame clones and lacks some. The sample includes under 150,000 clones, roughly 80% of them seen just once. The specimen was PBMCs. The receptors originated from a young man in good health and CMV-seronegative.

The chain uses TRBV18 and TRBJ2-5; 8 bases are a match to TRBD1. J gave up 1 base and V 3 bases, and 13 bases lay outside the gene matches. CDR1 is KGHSH and CDR2 is LQKENI in the germline V gene. The CDR3 totals 18 residues. The CDR3 DNA sequence: TGTGCCAGCTCACCCCTATCGGGGCACGGGACAGGCCAAGAGACCCAGTACTTC. Its protein product is CASSPLSGHGTGQETQYF.

This sequence joins TRBV25-1 and TRBJ1-2, with a weak D call TRBD1 (5 bases). CDR3 length equals 15 residues. The V gene's germline CDR1 is MGHDK and CDR2 SYGVNS. Trimming removed 0 bases at V and 3 bases at J, with 11 bases between. CDR3 in amino acids: CASSEYNRGDYGYTF. The CDR3 nucleotides are TGTGCCAGCAGTGAATATAACCGGGGGGACTATGGCTACACCTTC.

V and J are TRBV19 and TRBJ2-1; 7 bases match TRBD1. CDR1 and CDR2 from the germline V gene are LNHDA and SQIVND (reference sequence). This CDR3 is built from 14 residues. The trim removed 5 bases at V and 8 bases at J, leaving 9 bases unmatched. The CDR3 DNA sequence: TGTGCCAGTAGTTCTCGACAGGGAACCGATGAGCAGTTCTTC. Its translation is CASSSRQGTDEQFF.

The rearrangement uses TRBV18 and TRBJ2-7; 8 bases are shared with TRBD2. The CDR3 loop spans 23 amino acids. J gave up 5 bases and V 3 bases, and 33 bases lay outside the gene matches. Germline V gene sequence: CDR1 KGHSH, CDR2 LQKENI. The CDR3 coding sequence is TGTGCCAGCTCACCTCGGGTACTTACCGGCCCACCGCCTCCCGGACTAGCTATCCACGAGCAGTACTTC. Amino acids: CASSPRVLTGPPPPGLAIHEQYF.

The CDR3 sequence: CASNTGYSYEQYF. The CDR3 nucleotides are TGTGCCAGCAACACAGGATACTCCTACGAGCAGTACTTC. J is TRBJ2-7 and V is TRBV11-2; possibly TRBD1 for D (5 bases). V was clipped by 7 bases and J by 0 bases, with 10 bases between them. There are 13 residues in the CDR3. In germline, CDR1 is SGHAT, CDR2 FQNNGV.

The V and J genes are TRBV13 and TRBJ2-5; 8 bases map to TRBD1. The CDR3 runs 14 residues. The germline V gene encodes CDR1 PRHDT and CDR2 FYEKMQ (reference sequence). With V trimmed by 4 bases and J by 4 bases, 5 bases remained unmatched. In DNA, the CDR3 is TGTGCCAGCAGCTCGGGACAGGAGTTAGAGACCCAGTACTTC. Its protein product is CASSSGQELETQYF.

The gene calls are TRBV30 and TRBJ1-1, with TRBD1 identical over 7 bases. The length of the CDR3 is 12 residues. The germline CDR1 and CDR2 sequences are GTSNPN and SVGIG (reference sequence). V lost 0 bases to trimming and J lost 10 bases; unmatched junction nucleotides: 5. CDR3 residues: CAWSVNRGGAFF. The CDR3 DNA sequence: TGTGCCTGGAGTGTAAACAGGGGAGGAGCTTTCTTT.

CDR3 nucleotides: TGCAGCATACTACAGGGGGGTAACGAAAAACTGTTTTTT. Translating it yields CSILQGGNEKLFF. V is TRBV29-1 and J is TRBJ1-4; 8 positions agree with TRBD1. CDR3 length: 13 residues. The trim removed 8 bases at V and 8 bases at J, leaving 10 bases unmatched. Germline assignment: CDR1 SQVTM and CDR2 ANQGSEA.

Concerning this clone itself: No conserved phenylalanine or tryptophan ends this CDR3, so it is likely a read error. It is unclear where the CDR3 begins or ends on the DNA, so no DNA is shown, and the CDR3 is as TCRdb lists it. The chain uses TRBV2 and TRBJ2-7; no DNA check was done on the table's D call, TRBD2. Germline assignment: CDR1 SNHLY and CDR2 FYNNEI. The CDR3 is 11 residues long, counting both termini. CDR3 sequence reads: CASGGNWLPII.

The rearrangement joins TRBV9 to TRBJ2-1, with TRBD2 identical over 7 bases. Trimming cost V 3 bases and J 9 bases; bases outside gene matches: 3. The CDR3 consists of 12 residues. Looked up from germline, CDR1 is SGDLS and CDR2 is YYNGEE. The CDR3 nucleotides read TGTGCCAGCAGCGGCGGGGGTTGTGAGCAGTTCTTC. Its translation is CASSGGGCEQFF.

The chain has TRBV5-5 and TRBJ2-7; 10 nucleotides align to TRBD2. V dropped 4 bases and J dropped 3; count of bases not matched to a gene: 13. The CDR3 consists of 17 residues. Per germline, CDR1 SGHKS and CDR2 YYEKEE (reference sequence). This CDR3 reads CASSRDMASGSLYEQYF. The CDR3, as DNA: TGTGCCAGCAGCCGCGACATGGCTAGCGGGAGTCTCTACGAGCAGTACTTC.

V and J are TRBV9 and TRBJ2-2; D is unclear. CDR1 SGDLS and CDR2 YYNGEE come from the germline V gene. The V end lost 0 bases, the J end lost 6 bases, and 9 bases lay between the germline ends. The CDR3 totals 14 residues. CDR3 sequence (DNA): TGTGCCAGCAGCGTAGTAGAACTTGCCGGGGAGCTGTTTTTT. Translation gives CASSVVELAGELFF. Full variable domain (rest looked up from reference TRBV9 and TRBJ2-2): DSGVTQTPKHLITATGQRVTLRCSPRSGDLSVYWYQQSLDQGLQFLIQYYNGEERAKGNILERFSAQQFPDLHSELNLSSLELGDSALYFCASSVVELAGELFFGEGSRLTVL.

CDR3 sequence: CAISESRGGNQPQHF. In DNA form, the CDR3 reads TGTGCCATCAGTGAGTCGCGGGGGGGCAATCAGCCCCAGCATTTT. V and J are TRBV10-3 and TRBJ1-5, with D maybe TRBD1 (5 bases). The ends were cut back, 0 bases at V and 2 bases at J, with 8 bases in the middle. The V gene's germline CDR1 is ENHRY and CDR2 SYGVKD. The CDR3 length is 15 residues.

V is TRBV7-8 and J is TRBJ1-1; TRBD1 might be the D (5 bases). The length of the CDR3 is 15 residues. V was pared by 6 bases and J by 1 base, with 15 bases between. The V gene's germline CDR1 is SGHVS and CDR2 FQNEAQ. The CDR3 spells CASRPTEDKNTEAFF. In DNA form, the CDR3 reads TGTGCCAGCAGGCCTACTGAGGACAAGAACACTGAAGCTTTCTTT.

The rearrangement uses TRBV18 and TRBJ1-2; D is undetermined. Germline V lookup: CDR1 KGHSH, CDR2 LQKENI. V lost 0 bases to trimming and J lost 5 bases, with 13 bases between them. The CDR3 totals 15 residues. DNA of the CDR3: TGTGCCAGCTCACCACCGGCAGGATCGGGGTATGGCTACACCTTC. This encodes CASSPPAGSGYGYTF.

The genes are TRBV20-1 and TRBJ1-1, with 7 positions matching TRBD1. The V segment lost 5 bases and the J segment 5 bases; nucleotides outside the gene matches: 2. This CDR3 is 11 amino acids long. In germline, CDR1 is DFQATT, CDR2 SNEGSKA (reference sequence). The CDR3 DNA reads TGCAGTGCTCACAGGGGAACTGAAGCTTTCTTT. It is translated as CSAHRGTEAFF.

The chain links TRBV6-1 to TRBJ2-3, with D tentatively TRBD1 (5 bases). CDR3 size: 14 residues. Trimming cost V 3 bases and J 5 bases, with 12 bases left between them. Germline CDR1 MNHNS, CDR2 SASEGT. DNA for the CDR3: TGTGCCAGCAGTGAGAGGCAGGGTGTAGATACGCAGTATTTT. As protein: CASSERQGVDTQYF.

The chain couples TRBV7-9 to TRBJ2-6, with a tentative D call TRBD1 (6 bases). Germline CDR1 and CDR2: SEHNR and FQNEAQ (reference sequence). The CDR3 covers 16 residues. V was pared by 6 bases and J by 2 bases, with 14 bases between. CDR3 loop: CASRTTQGTGANVLTF. DNA for the CDR3: TGTGCCAGCAGGACGACTCAGGGGACTGGGGCCAACGTCCTGACTTTC.

CDR3 nucleotide sequence: TGTGCCAGCAGGCGGGGGGTTGTGGACACTGAAGCTTTCTTT. Its translation is CASRRGVVDTEAFF. V is TRBV14 and J is TRBJ1-1; tentatively, D is TRBD1 (5 bases). The germline gives CDR1 SGHDN, CDR2 FVKESK. CDR3 length: 14 residues. Trimming cost V 6 bases and J 3 bases, with 14 bases left between them.

The chain is built from TRBV5-4 and TRBJ1-1; the match to TRBD1 covers 10 bases. V was pared by 3 bases and J by 7 bases, with 9 bases of the junction left unmatched. The germline CDR1 and CDR2 sequences are SGHNT and YYREEE (reference sequence). The CDR3 covers 15 residues. The CDR3 reads CASSSPTGGNGEAFF. CDR3 sequence (DNA): TGTGCCAGCAGCTCCCCGACAGGGGGCAATGGTGAAGCTTTCTTT. The full variable domain, its missing parts supplied by reference TRBV5-4 and TRBJ1-1, is ETGVTQSPTHLIKTRGQQVTLRCSSQSGHNTVSWYQQALGQGPQFIFQYYREEENGRGNFPPRFSGLQFPNYSSELNVNALELDDSALYLCASSSPTGGNGEAFFGQGTRLTVV.

The rearrangement joins TRBV2 to TRBJ2-7; 7 positions match TRBD2. Germline V gives CDR1 SNHLY, CDR2 FYNNEI. The CDR3 length is 14 residues. Trimming removed 6 bases from V and 4 bases from J; junction bases left unmatched: 9. The CDR3 protein is CASRTLSGGYEQYF. For the CDR3, the DNA is TGTGCCAGCAGGACCCTTTCCGGGGGGTACGAGCAGTACTTC.

The gene calls are TRBV12-2 and TRBJ1-2; the table's D gene call, TRBD1, was not cross checked with the DNA. TRBV12-2 is given as a pseudogene. CDR3 size: 15 residues. The CDR3 DNA is TGTGCAAGTCGTCGTCAACAGGGGGCCCACTATGGCTACACCTTC. Translation: CASRRQQGAHYGYTF.

The V call is TRBV10-3, the J call TRBJ1-2; 8 bases fit TRBD1. Trimming removed 1 base from V and 8 bases from J; junction bases left unmatched: 6. Germline CDR1 reads ENHRY; CDR2 reads SYGVKD. CDR3 size: 14 residues. Written as DNA, the CDR3 is TGTGCCATCAGTGAGTTTCGGACAGGGAACGGCTACACCTTC. Protein: CAISEFRTGNGYTF.

The gene calls are TRBV6-1 and TRBJ1-1; 7 nucleotides align to TRBD1. Germline-derived CDR1 and CDR2 are MNHNS and SASEGT. The CDR3 length is 16 residues. Unmatched junction bases numbered 11, after V lost 2 bases and J lost 5 bases. This CDR3 reads CASSEPEGTVETEAFF. CDR3 nucleotides: TGTGCCAGCAGTGAACCAGAGGGGACAGTAGAGACTGAAGCTTTCTTT.

Points on this clone: A read error may produce the germline difference seen at one junction end. In DNA form, the CDR3 reads TGTGCCAGCAGTACGGGGTACGAGCAGTCCTTC. Its protein product is CASSTGYEQSF. This rearrangement joins TRBV2 to TRBJ2-7; TRBD2 might be the D (5 bases). CDR1 is SNHLY, CDR2 FYNNEI, per germline. The CDR3 runs 11 residues.

The chain recombines TRBV11-3 with TRBJ2-5; D remains unclear. Deletions cut 4 bases from V and 3 bases from J, with 9 bases between. CDR3 length: 13 residues. Looked up from germline, CDR1 is SGHNT and CDR2 is YENEEA. Written as DNA, the CDR3 is TGTGCCAGCAGCTCCGGTGGAGAAGAGACCCAGTACTTC. Its translation is CASSSGGEETQYF.

The rearrangement joins TRBV27 to TRBJ2-1; 10 bases match TRBD2. V shed 6 bases and J 0 bases; nucleotides not matched to a gene: 2. The germline gives CDR1 MNHEY, CDR2 SMNVEV (reference sequence). This CDR3 contains 15 residues. Here the CDR3 reads CASRPSGSSYNEQFF. CDR3 bases: TGTGCCAGCAGACCTAGCGGGAGCTCCTACAATGAGCAGTTCTTC.

This chain links TRBV28 with TRBJ2-7; 8 bases fit TRBD2. The CDR3 sequence is 15 residues long. Germline loops: CDR1 MDHEN, CDR2 SYDVKM. V shed 1 base, J shed 7 bases, and the junction held 9 bases outside the gene matches. The CDR3: CASSLSVAGMGEQYF. CDR3 in DNA: TGTGCCAGCAGTTTATCGGTAGCGGGAATGGGAGAGCAGTACTTC.

The genes are TRBV6-6 and TRBJ2-3, with D hard to call. CDR1 is MNHNY, CDR2 SVGAGI, per germline (reference sequence). Trimming took off 7 bases at V and 0 bases at J, with 5 bases between the two ends. The CDR3 length is 12 residues. The CDR3 spells CASTISTDTQYF. The DNA for the CDR3 is TGTGCCAGCACCATTAGCACAGATACGCAGTATTTT.